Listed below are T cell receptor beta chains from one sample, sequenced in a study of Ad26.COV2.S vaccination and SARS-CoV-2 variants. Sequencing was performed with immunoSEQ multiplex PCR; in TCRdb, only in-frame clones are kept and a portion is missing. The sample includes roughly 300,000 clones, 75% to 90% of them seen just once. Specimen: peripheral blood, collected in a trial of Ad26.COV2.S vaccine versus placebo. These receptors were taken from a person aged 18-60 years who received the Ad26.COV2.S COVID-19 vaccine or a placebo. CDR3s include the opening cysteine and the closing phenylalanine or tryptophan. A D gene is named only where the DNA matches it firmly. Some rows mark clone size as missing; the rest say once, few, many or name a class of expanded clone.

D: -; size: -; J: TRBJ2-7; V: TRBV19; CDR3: CASSIGQGRYEQYF; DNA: TGTGCCAGTAGTATCGGGCAGGGGAGGTACGAGCAGTACTTC
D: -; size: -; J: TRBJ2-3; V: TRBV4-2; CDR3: CASSQGGTSTDTQYF; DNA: TGTGCCAGCAGCCAAGGGGGAACTAGCACAGATACGCAGTATTTT
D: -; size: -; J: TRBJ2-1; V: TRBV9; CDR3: CASSVANDEQFF; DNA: TGTGCCAGCAGCGTAGCTAACGATGAGCAGTTCTTC
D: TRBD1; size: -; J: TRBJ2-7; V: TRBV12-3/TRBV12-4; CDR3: CASSQGQEYEQYF; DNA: TGTGCCAGCAGTCAGGGACAGGAGTACGAGCAGTACTTC
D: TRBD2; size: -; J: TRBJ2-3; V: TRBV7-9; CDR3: CASHSGTSVADTQYF; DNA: TGTGCCAGCCACTCCGGGACTAGTGTGGCAGATACGCAGTATTTT
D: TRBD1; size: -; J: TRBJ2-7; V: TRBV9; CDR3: CASSPTGTVSYEQYF; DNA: TGTGCCAGCAGCCCGACCGGGACAGTTAGCTACGAGCAGTACTTC
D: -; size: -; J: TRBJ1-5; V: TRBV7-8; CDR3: CASSLGGGTYQPQHF; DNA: TGTGCCAGCAGCTTAGGGGGGGGCACTTATCAGCCCCAGCATTTT
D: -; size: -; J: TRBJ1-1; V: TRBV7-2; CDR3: CASSLMKNTEAFF; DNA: TGTGCCAGCAGCTTAATGAAGAACACTGAAGCTTTCTTT
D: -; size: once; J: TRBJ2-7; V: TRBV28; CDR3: CASSAVDVNEQYF; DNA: TGTGCCAGCAGCGCGGTAGACGTCAACGAGCAGTACTTC
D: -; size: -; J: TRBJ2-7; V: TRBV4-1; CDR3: CASSQDRRPNYEQYF; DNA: TGCGCCAGCAGCCAAGATAGGAGACCCAACTACGAGCAGTACTTC
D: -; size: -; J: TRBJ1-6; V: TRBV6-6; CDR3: CASSYGDYNSPLHF; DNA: TGTGCCAGCAGTTACGGCGATTATAATTCACCCCTCCACTTT
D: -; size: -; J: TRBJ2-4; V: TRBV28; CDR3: CASSLPPAGGVAKNIQYF; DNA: TGTGCCAGCAGTTTACCCCCCGCAGGGGGGGTAGCCAAAAACATTCAGTACTTC
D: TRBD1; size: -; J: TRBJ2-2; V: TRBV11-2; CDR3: CASSLLQGALTGELFF; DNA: TGTGCCAGCAGCTTACTCCAGGGGGCCTTAACCGGGGAGCTGTTTTTT
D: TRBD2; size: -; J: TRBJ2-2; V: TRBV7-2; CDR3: CASSSSGRAVGELFF; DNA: TGTGCCAGCAGCTCTAGCGGGAGGGCCGTCGGGGAGCTGTTTTTT
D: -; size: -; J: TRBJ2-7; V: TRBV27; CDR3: CASRPDVLGEQYF; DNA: TGTGCCAGCAGACCAGACGTACTGGGGGAGCAGTACTTC
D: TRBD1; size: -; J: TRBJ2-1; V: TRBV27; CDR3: CASSRTGEDEQFF; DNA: TGCGCCAGCAGCCGGACAGGGGAAGATGAGCAGTTCTTC
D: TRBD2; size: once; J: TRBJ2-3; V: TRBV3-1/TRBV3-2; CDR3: CASSLAGNADTQYF; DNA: TGTGCCAGCTCATTAGCGGGAAACGCAGATACGCAGTATTTT
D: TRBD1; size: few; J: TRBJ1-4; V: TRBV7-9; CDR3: CASSADRPNEKLFF; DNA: TGTGCCAGCAGCGCGGACAGGCCAAATGAAAAACTGTTTTTT
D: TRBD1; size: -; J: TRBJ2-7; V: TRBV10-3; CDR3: CAISPGTGIYEQYF; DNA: TGTGCCATCAGTCCCGGGACAGGAATTTACGAGCAGTACTTC
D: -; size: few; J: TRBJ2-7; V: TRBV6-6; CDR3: CASGGNGYEQYF; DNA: TGTGCCAGCGGTGGGAATGGGTACGAGCAGTACTTC